This T cell receptor beta chain stems from a study of blood T cell repertoires in COVID-19. Germline CDR1 and CDR2: MDHEN and SYDVKM. Trimming cost V 11 bases and J 2 bases, with 15 bases left between them. This CDR3 region has 13 residues. The protocol was immunoSEQ multiplex PCR, while the TCRdb copy is restricted to in-frame clones and leaves out a portion. The repertoire holds roughly 400,000 clones, with nearly 90% as singletons. Sequencing used PBMCs or T cells enriched from blood (not recorded which). The receptor's source is a woman in her thirties or forties with acute COVID-19. V and J are TRBV28 and TRBJ1-1, with D perhaps matching TRBD1 (6 bases). The CDR3 region is CALSSGANTEAFF. The CDR3 nucleotides read TGTGCCCTATCGTCAGGGGCCAACACTGAAGCTTTCTTT.